A selection of T cell receptor beta chains follows, all from one sample in a study of shared clonotypes between healthy human individuals. Generated by immunoSEQ multiplex PCR, the TCRdb table keeps only in-frame clones and is missing some. This table has approximately 470,000 clones, approximately 80% appearing once. Specimen: PBMCs. The receptors were sampled from a woman aged 40 to 50 in good health. Some clones in this sample may be carry-over from other donors' samples. CDR3s include the opening cysteine and the closing phenylalanine or tryptophan. D genes are given only for firm matches. A row's size may be missing; if present it is once, few, many or a size class.

cdr3_length,clone_size,v_call,j_call,d_call,cdr3_nt,cdr3_aa
14,-,TRBV2,TRBJ2-7,-,TGTGCCAGCAGCGGTCGGACAGCGGACTACGAGCAGTACTTC,CASSGRTADYEQYF
15,-,TRBV7-2,TRBJ1-3,-,TGTGCCAGCAGCTTAGATGGGGGGCCTGGAAACACCATATATTTT,CASSLDGGPGNTIYF
13,-,TRBV28,TRBJ1-4,-,TGTGCCATCCGACGGACGAGAGGGGAAAAACTGTTTTTT,CAIRRTRGEKLFF
14,few,TRBV29-1,TRBJ2-7,-,TGCAGCGTTGTAGTCCTTCTAGCGAGGTACGAGCAGTACTTC,CSVVVLLARYEQYF
14,-,TRBV7-3,TRBJ2-7,-,TGTGCCAGCAGCTTAAACAGCGGCAACTACGAGCAGTACTTC,CASSLNSGNYEQYF
16,few,TRBV5-1,TRBJ2-1,-,TGCGCCAGCAGCTTAACGACGTCAACCGCGTACAATGAGCAGTTCTTC,CASSLTTSTAYNEQFF
14,once,TRBV27,TRBJ2-2,TRBD2,TGTGCCAGCGGGGGCGGGAGGGCCTCTGGGGAGCTGTTTTTT,CASGGGRASGELFF
13,-,TRBV5-1,TRBJ2-7,TRBD1,TGCGCCAGCAGCCGGGGACAGGGCTACGAGCAGTACTTC,CASSRGQGYEQYF
14,many,TRBV7-9,TRBJ1-5,TRBD1,TGTGCCAGCAGCTTAGGGACAGGGAATCAGCCCCAGCATTTT,CASSLGTGNQPQHF
14,once,TRBV9,TRBJ2-5,TRBD1,TGTGCCAGCAGCCCCCCGACAGGGTCGGAGACCCAGTACTTC,CASSPPTGSETQYF
13,once,TRBV7-9,TRBJ2-3,-,TGTGCCAGCAGCTTAGACCCAACAAATACGCAGTATTTT,CASSLDPTNTQYF
14,few,TRBV9,TRBJ2-7,TRBD1,TGTGCCAGCAGCGTGAGGGACAGGGCCTACGAGCAGTACTTC,CASSVRDRAYEQYF
18,-,TRBV7-9,TRBJ1-3,-,TGTGCCAGCAGCTCGGGCATGGCGGACACGCTCTCTGGAAACACCATATATTTT,CASSSGMADTLSGNTIYF
17,-,TRBV11-1,TRBJ2-2,TRBD2,TGTGCCAGCAGCGCAACCGGGACTAGCGGGAGCACCGGGGAGCTGTTTTTT,CASSATGTSGSTGELFF
14,-,TRBV4-1,TRBJ2-4,-,TGCGCCAGCAGCCAAGGGCAGGGGAACGACATTCAGTACTTC,CASSQGQGNDIQYF
13,many,TRBV30,TRBJ1-2,-,TGTGCCTGGAGTTTGGGACGGATCTATGGCTACACCTTC,CAWSLGRIYGYTF
13,-,TRBV29-1,TRBJ1-1,-,TGCAGCGCCGGACCGGCAACGAACACTGAAGCTTTCTTT,CSAGPATNTEAFF
13,-,TRBV29-1,TRBJ2-7,-,TGCAGCGTTGCCGGGACATCCCCCTACGAGCAGTACTTC,CSVAGTSPYEQYF
15,-,TRBV30,TRBJ2-3,-,TGTGCCTGGAGTGTACCTGCGGCCGTCACAGATACGCAGTATTTT,CAWSVPAAVTDTQYF
12,-,TRBV19,TRBJ2-3,-,TGTGCCAGTAGTCCACGGGGTGATACGCAGTATTTT,CASSPRGDTQYF
15,many,TRBV18,TRBJ2-5,-,TGTGCCAGCTCACCCCCACCCGGAGTACAAGAGACCCAGTACTTC,CASSPPPGVQETQYF
12,-,TRBV5-1,TRBJ2-7,-,TGCGCCAGCAGCCAAGACACTTCCGAGCAGTACTTC,CASSQDTSEQYF
15,-,TRBV6-4,TRBJ2-1,-,TGTGCCAGCAGTGAAGCAGGAAGCTCCTACAATGAGCAGTTCTTC,CASSEAGSSYNEQFF
17,-,TRBV5-1,TRBJ2-2,TRBD2,TGCGCCAGCAGCTTGGAGCCTAGCGGGCAGAACACCGGGGAGCTGTTTTTT,CASSLEPSGQNTGELFF
12,-,TRBV29-1,TRBJ1-4,TRBD1,TGCAGCGCCGGGGACAGCAATGAAAAACTGTTTTTT,CSAGDSNEKLFF
15,-,TRBV10-1,TRBJ1-1,-,TGCGCCAGCAGTGAGTGGATGGGACGGAACACTGAAGCTTTCTTT,CASSEWMGRNTEAFF
17,-,TRBV11-2,TRBJ2-2,TRBD2,TGTGCCAGCAGCTTATGGGCGGGGGGATCCCCCACCGGGGAGCTGTTTTTT,CASSLWAGGSPTGELFF
11,-,TRBV20-1,TRBJ2-5,-,TGCAGTGCCCCGTTTGGCGAGACCCAGTACTTC,CSAPFGETQYF